The 9 T cell receptor beta chains reported below all come from one sample, sequenced in a study of T cells after yellow fever vaccination. TCRdb re-called the 5' RACE reads with MiXCR, one entry per CDR3 protein. The sample yields just over 250,000 distinct CDR3 sequences, over 4.5% seen once. The starting material was CD4+ T cells sorted from PBMCs, obtained on the day of the yellow fever booster vaccination. These TCRs come from a man aged 18 to 29 who received the YFV17D yellow fever vaccine.

This clonotype was seen repeatedly, ten times or more. This rearrangement joins TRBV18 to TRBJ2-5, with 7 bases matching TRBD1. After removal of 0 bases from V and 5 bases from J, the junction contained 6 bases not matched to a gene. The germline CDR1 and CDR2 sequences are KGHSH and LQKENI. The CDR3 length is 15 residues. CDR3 in amino acids: CASSPPGQRGETQYF. The DNA of the CDR3 is TGTGCCAGCTCACCACCGGGACAGAGGGGGGAGACCCAGTACTTC. Drawing the rest from reference TRBV18 and TRBJ2-5, the complete variable domain is NAGVMQNPRHLVRRRGQEARLRCSPMKGHSHVYWYRQLPEEGLKFMVYLQKENIIDESGMPKERFSAEFPKEGPSILRIQQVVRGDSAAYFCASSPPGQRGETQYFGPGTRLLVL.

V is TRBV20-1 and J is TRBJ2-1, with D possibly TRBD2 on 5 matching bases. This CDR3 has 15 residues. Trimming took 6 bases from V and 4 from J, leaving 19 bases between them. Germline V gene data show CDR1 as DFQATT and CDR2 as SNEGSKA (reference sequence). This chain's CDR3 is CSAQDQRLLYNEQFF. The DNA of the CDR3 is TGCAGTGCCCAGGATCAGCGGTTATTGTACAATGAGCAGTTCTTC.

This clonotype came up a few times. This chain uses TRBV10-3 with TRBJ2-5; weak D call: TRBD2 (6 bases). This CDR3 has 14 residues. The germline gives CDR1 ENHRY, CDR2 SYGVKD. V lost 2 bases, J lost 2 bases, and 9 bases lay in between. This chain's CDR3 is CAISERGNQETQYF. The CDR3 DNA reads TGTGCCATCAGTGAGCGGGGGAATCAAGAGACCCAGTACTTC.

This clonotype came up a few times. The chain couples TRBV7-2 to TRBJ1-6, with D hard to call. Germline CDR1 SGHTA, CDR2 FQGNSA. The length of the CDR3 is 14 residues. V shed 0 bases and J shed 7 bases, with 7 bases lying between them. As DNA, the CDR3 is TGTGCCAGCAGCTTAGCCCCAGTCAATTCACCCCTCCACTTT. Translating gives CASSLAPVNSPLHF.

This clonotype was seen more than once but under ten times. This chain connects TRBV20-1 to TRBJ2-5; 14 bases are a match to TRBD2. With 5 bases clipped from V and 7 bases from J, the junction kept 15 bases outside the gene matches. The CDR3 is 17 amino acids. Germline V gene data show CDR1 as DFQATT and CDR2 as SNEGSKA (reference sequence). The CDR3 region is CSAFRTSGGSSIATQYF. CDR3 nucleotide sequence: TGCAGTGCTTTCAGGACTAGCGGGGGGTCCAGCATCGCGACCCAGTACTTC.

The chain couples TRBV6-5 to TRBJ2-1, with 9 positions matching TRBD2. Germline lookup yields CDR1 MNHEY and CDR2 SVGAGI. V shed 6 bases and J 8 bases; nucleotides not matched to a gene: 8. The CDR3 loop spans 14 amino acids. The CDR3 region is CASRPGLAGDEQFF. The CDR3 DNA is TGTGCCAGCAGGCCGGGACTAGCAGGCGATGAGCAGTTCTTC.

This clonotype was counted ten times or more. This chain connects TRBV5-1 to TRBJ1-1; 9 nucleotides agree with TRBD1. The CDR3 loop spans 15 amino acids. Germline V CDR1 and CDR2: SGHRS, YFSETQ. After removal of 4 bases from V and 1 base from J, the junction contained 5 bases not matched to a gene. The CDR3 sequence: CASSIQGAPNTEAFF. The DNA for the CDR3 is TGCGCCAGCAGCATACAGGGGGCTCCGAACACTGAAGCTTTCTTT. Looking up the rest from reference TRBV5-1 and TRBJ1-1 gives the full variable domain: KAGVTQTPRYLIKTRGQQVTLSCSPISGHRSVSWYQQTPGQGLQFLFEYFSETQRNKGNFPGRFSGRQFSNSRSEMNVSTLELGDSALYLCASSIQGAPNTEAFFGQGTRLTVV.

This clonotype was seen at least ten times. The V call is TRBV4-3, the J call TRBJ1-5; no reliable D call. The germline V and J ends were trimmed by 0 bases and 5 bases, with 11 bases remaining between them. Germline CDR1 is LGHNA and CDR2 is YSLEER. CDR3 length: 15 residues. The CDR3 nucleotides read TGCGCCAGCAGCCAAGATGTGAACCCTTATCAGCCCCAGCATTTT. Encoded protein: CASSQDVNPYQPQHF.

This clonotype showed up many times. The V and J genes are TRBV18 and TRBJ2-2; D remains ambiguous. This CDR3 is 15 amino acids long. Germline CDR1 reads KGHSH; CDR2 reads LQKENI. V was clipped by 3 bases and J by 3 bases, with 11 bases between them. CDR3 bases: TGTGCCAGCTCACCGCAACATGGATACACCGGGGAGCTGTTTTTT. Amino acids: CASSPQHGYTGELFF.